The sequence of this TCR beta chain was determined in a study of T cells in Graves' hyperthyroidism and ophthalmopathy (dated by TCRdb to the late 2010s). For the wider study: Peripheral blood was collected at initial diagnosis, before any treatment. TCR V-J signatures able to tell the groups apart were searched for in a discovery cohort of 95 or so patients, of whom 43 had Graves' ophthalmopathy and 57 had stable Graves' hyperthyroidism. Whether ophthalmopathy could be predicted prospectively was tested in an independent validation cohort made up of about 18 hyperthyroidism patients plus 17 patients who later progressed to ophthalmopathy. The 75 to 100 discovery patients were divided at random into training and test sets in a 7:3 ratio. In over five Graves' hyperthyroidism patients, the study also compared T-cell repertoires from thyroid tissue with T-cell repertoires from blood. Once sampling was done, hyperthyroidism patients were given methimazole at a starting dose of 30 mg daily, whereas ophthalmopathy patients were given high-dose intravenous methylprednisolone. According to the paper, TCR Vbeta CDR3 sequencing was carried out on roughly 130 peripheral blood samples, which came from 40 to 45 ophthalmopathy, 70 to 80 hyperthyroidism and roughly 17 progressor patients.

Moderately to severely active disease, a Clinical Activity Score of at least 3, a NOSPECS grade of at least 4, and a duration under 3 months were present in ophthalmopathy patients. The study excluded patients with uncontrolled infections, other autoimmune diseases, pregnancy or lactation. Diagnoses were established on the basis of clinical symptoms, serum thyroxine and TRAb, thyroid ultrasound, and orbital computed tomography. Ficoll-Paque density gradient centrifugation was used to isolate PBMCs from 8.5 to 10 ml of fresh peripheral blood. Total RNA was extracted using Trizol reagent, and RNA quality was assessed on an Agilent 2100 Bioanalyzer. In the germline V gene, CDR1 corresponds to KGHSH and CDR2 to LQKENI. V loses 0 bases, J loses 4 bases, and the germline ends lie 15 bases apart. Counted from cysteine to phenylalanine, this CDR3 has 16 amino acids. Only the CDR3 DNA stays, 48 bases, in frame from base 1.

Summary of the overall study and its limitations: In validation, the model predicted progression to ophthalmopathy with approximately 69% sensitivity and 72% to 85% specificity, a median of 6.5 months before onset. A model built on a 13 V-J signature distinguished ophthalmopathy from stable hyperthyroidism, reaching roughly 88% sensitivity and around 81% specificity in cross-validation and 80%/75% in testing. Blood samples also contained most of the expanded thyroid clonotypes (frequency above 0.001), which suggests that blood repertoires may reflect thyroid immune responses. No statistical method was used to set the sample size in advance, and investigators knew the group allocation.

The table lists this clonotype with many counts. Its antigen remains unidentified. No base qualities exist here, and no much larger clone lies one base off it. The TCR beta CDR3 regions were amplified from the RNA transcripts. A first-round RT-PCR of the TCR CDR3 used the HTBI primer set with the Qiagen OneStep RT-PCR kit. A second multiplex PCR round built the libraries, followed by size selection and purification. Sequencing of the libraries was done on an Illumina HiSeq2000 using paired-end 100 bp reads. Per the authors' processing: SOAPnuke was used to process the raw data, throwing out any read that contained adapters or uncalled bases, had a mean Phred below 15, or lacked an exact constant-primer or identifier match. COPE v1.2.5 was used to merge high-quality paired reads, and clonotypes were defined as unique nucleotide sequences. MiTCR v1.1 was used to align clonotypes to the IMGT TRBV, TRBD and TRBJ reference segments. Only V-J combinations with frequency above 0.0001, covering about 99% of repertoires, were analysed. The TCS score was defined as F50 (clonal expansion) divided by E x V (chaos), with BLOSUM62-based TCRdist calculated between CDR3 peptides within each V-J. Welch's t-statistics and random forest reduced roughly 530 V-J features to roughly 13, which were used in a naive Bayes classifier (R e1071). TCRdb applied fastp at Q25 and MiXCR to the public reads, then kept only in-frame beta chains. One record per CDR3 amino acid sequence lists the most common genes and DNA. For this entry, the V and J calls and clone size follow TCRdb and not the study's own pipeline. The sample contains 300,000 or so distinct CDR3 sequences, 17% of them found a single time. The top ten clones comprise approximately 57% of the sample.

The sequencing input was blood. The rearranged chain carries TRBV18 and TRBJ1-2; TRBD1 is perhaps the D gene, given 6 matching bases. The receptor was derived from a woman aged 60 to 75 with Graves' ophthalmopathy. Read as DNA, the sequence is TGTGCCAGCTCACCACCGGGAGGGGGTGAATTCTATGGCTACACCTTC. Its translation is CASSPPGGGEFYGYTF.